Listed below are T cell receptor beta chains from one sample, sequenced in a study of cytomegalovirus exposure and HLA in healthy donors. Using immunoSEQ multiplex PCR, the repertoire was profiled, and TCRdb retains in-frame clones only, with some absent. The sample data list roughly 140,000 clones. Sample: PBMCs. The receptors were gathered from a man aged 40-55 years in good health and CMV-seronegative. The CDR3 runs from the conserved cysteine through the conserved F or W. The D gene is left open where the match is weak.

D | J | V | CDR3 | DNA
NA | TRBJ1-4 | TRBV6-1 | CASSEAGKAGEKLFF | TGTGCCAGCAGTGAAGCGGGCAAAGCAGGAGAAAAACTGTTTTTT
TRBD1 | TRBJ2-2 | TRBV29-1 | CSVGTGWTGELFF | TGCAGCGTGGGGACAGGATGGACCGGGGAGCTGTTTTTT
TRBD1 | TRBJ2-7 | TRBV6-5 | CASRDGQVTEQYF | TGTGCCAGCAGAGACGGACAGGTGACAGAGCAGTACTTC
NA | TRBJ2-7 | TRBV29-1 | CSVVSGSYEQYF | TGCAGCGTTGTGAGCGGTTCCTACGAGCAGTACTTC
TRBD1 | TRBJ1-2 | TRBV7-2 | CASSRRAGGEGYTF | TGTGCCAGCAGCCGCCGGGCAGGGGGTGAGGGCTACACCTTC
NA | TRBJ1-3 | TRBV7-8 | CASSFEQSSGNTIYF | TGTGCCAGCAGCTTTGAACAGTCCTCTGGAAACACCATATATTTT
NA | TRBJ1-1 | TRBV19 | CASISETEAFF | TGTGCCAGTATAAGTGAGACTGAAGCTTTCTTT
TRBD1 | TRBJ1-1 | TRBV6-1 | CATSVGGAGNTEAFF | TGTGCCACCTCGGTAGGGGGCGCGGGTAACACTGAAGCTTTCTTT
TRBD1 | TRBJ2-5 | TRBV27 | CASSKGDRGFQETQYF | TGTGCCAGCAGTAAAGGGGACAGGGGTTTCCAAGAGACCCAGTACTTC
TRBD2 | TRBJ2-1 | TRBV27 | CASSPTPGGYNEQFF | TGTGCCAGCAGTCCCACCCCCGGGGGGTACAATGAGCAGTTCTTC
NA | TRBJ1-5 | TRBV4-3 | CASSLSSGTPGVGQPQHF | TGCGCCAGCAGCCTCTCTTCGGGGACACCCGGGGTGGGGCAGCCCCAGCATTTT
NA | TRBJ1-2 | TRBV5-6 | CASSFQEGYGYTF | TGTGCCAGCAGCTTTCAGGAGGGCTATGGCTACACCTTC
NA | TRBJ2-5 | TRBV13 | CASSPDYQETQYF | TGTGCCAGCAGCCCGGACTACCAAGAGACCCAGTACTTC
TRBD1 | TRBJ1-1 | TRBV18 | CASSRQGSGRGNTEAFF | TGTGCCAGCTCAAGACAGGGGTCCGGGCGTGGGAACACTGAAGCTTTCTTT
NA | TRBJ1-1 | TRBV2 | CASRGEGTEAFF | TGTGCCAGCAGGGGGGAGGGGACTGAAGCTTTCTTT
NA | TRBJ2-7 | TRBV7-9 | CASSLGGQSYEQYF | TGTGCCAGCAGCCTAGGAGGACAGTCCTACGAGCAGTACTTC
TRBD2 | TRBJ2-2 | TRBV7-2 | CASSFLLAGARTGELFF | TGTGCCAGCAGCTTCCTACTAGCGGGGGCGAGGACCGGGGAGCTGTTTTTT
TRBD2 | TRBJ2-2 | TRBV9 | CASSVTLTSGGLNTGELFF | TGTGCCAGCAGCGTAACCCTGACTAGCGGGGGGCTTAACACCGGGGAGCTGTTTTTT
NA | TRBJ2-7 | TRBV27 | CASSSRLLRSSYEQYF | TGTGCCAGCAGTTCCCGACTCCTCCGGAGCTCCTACGAGCAGTACTTC
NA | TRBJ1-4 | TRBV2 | CASSESPGIIGKLFF | TGTGCCAGCAGTGAATCGCCAGGGATTATTGGAAAACTGTTTTTT
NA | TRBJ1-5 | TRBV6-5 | CASNRGGKNQPQHF | TGTGCCAGCAACCGGGGGGGGAAGAATCAGCCCCAGCATTTT
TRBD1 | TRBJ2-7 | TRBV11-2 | CASSSQDRGRYEQYF | TGTGCCAGCAGCTCCCAGGACAGGGGGCGCTACGAGCAGTACTTC
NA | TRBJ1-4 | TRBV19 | CASRQAGPRRGATNEKLFF | TGTGCCAGTAGGCAAGCGGGACCGCGGCGCGGAGCAACTAATGAAAAACTGTTTTTT
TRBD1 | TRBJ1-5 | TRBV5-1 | CASSLGDRENQPQHF | TGCGCCAGCAGCTTGGGGGACAGGGAAAATCAGCCCCAGCATTTT
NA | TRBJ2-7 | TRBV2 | CASNKDISGSKSYEQHF | TGTGCCAGCAACAAGGACATAAGTGGGTCCAAATCCTACGAGCAGCACTTC
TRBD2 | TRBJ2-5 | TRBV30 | CAWSQTSGGANQETQYF | TGTGCCTGGAGTCAGACTAGCGGGGGGGCCAACCAAGAGACCCAGTACTTC
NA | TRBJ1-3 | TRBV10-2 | CASSESSYSSGNTIYF | TGCGCCAGCAGTGAGTCGTCCTATAGCTCTGGAAACACCATATATTTT
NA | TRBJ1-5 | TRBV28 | CASSSGSNQPQHF | TGTGCCAGCAGTTCAGGGAGCAATCAGCCCCAGCATTTT
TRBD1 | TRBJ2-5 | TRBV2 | CASNPGQGQETQYF | TGTGCCAGCAATCCGGGACAGGGCCAAGAGACCCAGTACTTC
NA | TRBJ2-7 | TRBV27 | CASSDGQTSYEQYF | TGTGCCAGCAGTGACGGACAGACCTCCTACGAGCAGTACTTC
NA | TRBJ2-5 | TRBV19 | CASSMGQGLPETQYF | TGTGCCAGTAGTATGGGGCAGGGTCTTCCGGAGACCCAGTACTTC
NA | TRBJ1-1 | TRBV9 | CASSDGPGTPAFF | TGTGCCAGCAGCGACGGGCCAGGGACACCAGCTTTCTTT
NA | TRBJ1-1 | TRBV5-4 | CASSPITGSTEAFF | TGTGCCAGCAGCCCAATCACAGGGAGCACTGAAGCTTTCTTT
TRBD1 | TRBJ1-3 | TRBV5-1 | CASSRTGGSSGNTIYF | TGCGCCAGCAGCCGGACAGGGGGAAGCTCTGGAAACACCATATATTTT
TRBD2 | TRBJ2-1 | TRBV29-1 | CSVARTSGVQYNEQFF | TGCAGCGTCGCCCGTACTAGCGGGGTTCAATACAATGAGCAGTTCTTC
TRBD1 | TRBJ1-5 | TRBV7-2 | CASSLGQGAFNQPQHF | TGTGCCAGCAGCTTAGGACAGGGGGCCTTCAATCAGCCCCAGCATTTT
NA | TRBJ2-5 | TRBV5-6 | CASTPGATQETQYF | TGTGCCAGCACCCCAGGGGCGACCCAAGAGACCCAGTACTTC
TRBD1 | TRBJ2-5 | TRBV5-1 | CASIGGTGKGEQYF | TGCGCCAGCATCGGGGGGACAGGGAAAGGAGAGCAGTACTTC
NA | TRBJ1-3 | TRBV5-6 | CASSDPAGSGNTIYF | TGTGCCAGCAGCGATCCTGCCGGTTCTGGAAACACCATATATTTT